The TCR beta chain under discussion was sequenced for a study of CD8 T cells in Susac syndrome (dated by TCRdb to the late 2010s). Regarding the complete study: Of the Susac syndrome patients who were sequenced, about eight were in clinical remission while six had clinically active disease. Repertoire sequencing was used to test whether CD8+ T cell activation and differentiation in Susac syndrome was antigen driven. At the time of blood withdrawal, Susac syndrome patients were either therapy-naive, taking corticosteroids (with some also receiving IVIg), or on IVIg alone. General conclusions and limits of the study: The study acknowledged that relatively few individuals were included in the TCR sequencing and HLA analysis. No clonal expansion was detected in the CD4+ T cell repertoire of Susac syndrome patients.

RNA was extracted using the RNeasy kit, and about 0.45 to 1 microgram was reverse transcribed with random hexamers. TCR beta CDR3 regions were amplified with the immunoSEQ multiplex PCR assay covering 54 Vbeta and 13 Jbeta segments. PCR amplification bias was corrected using a synthetic template baseline for primer optimization and computational correction. The original pipeline was this. Reads were assigned to V, D and J genes according to IMGT and analyzed in immunoSEQ Analyzer, with only productive sequences retained. Clonality was calculated as one minus the Shannon entropy normalized by log2 of the number of productive unique sequences. Public and private clones were assessed among the 100 most prevalent clones of each patient and control. Clones were defined as Susac-specific when absent from the healthy and MS cohorts, from roughly 1,000 published viral clones and from other ImmuneACCESS disease sequences. The public reads were reanalyzed by TCRdb: fastp trimming at Q25, MiXCR alignment, in-frame beta chains only. Here each entry gathers all rows of one CDR3 protein and keeps the most common genes and DNA. Clone size and V and J calls follow TCRdb, not the original study. The sample records under 200,000 distinct CDR3 sequences, roughly 91% of which are singletons. Of the sample, 0.085% to 0.1% is held by the ten largest clones.

Trimming costs V 0 bases and J 0 bases, and their ends lie 12 bases apart. Reading the germline V gene gives CDR1 SGHTA and CDR2 FQGNSA. Its CDR3 holds 16 amino acids, cysteine through phenylalanine. CDR3 DNA is the only sequence kept; it has 48 bases, read in frame from the first base. High-throughput TCR beta sequencing profiled peripheral blood CD8+ and CD4+ T cells from healthy donors, Susac syndrome patients and multiple sclerosis patients. The Susac syndrome patients fulfilled recently defined diagnostic criteria for either definite or probable disease. Bulk CD8+ and CD4+ T cells were purified magnetically by negative isolation, whereas CD8+ TEMRA cells were enriched by FACS. Blood was collected in EDTA tubes and processed within 24 hours, with PBMCs isolated through density gradient centrifugation. PBMCs intended for TCR sequencing were cryopreserved in liquid nitrogen and thawed later in a water bath at 37 degrees C. A purity of at least 90% was achieved for sorted or isolated CD4+, CD8+ and CD8+ TEMRA cells.

With regard to this clonotype: What antigen it recognizes has not been identified. It has no much larger one-base neighbor in the sample; base qualities were not kept.

Input material: CD4+ T cells from PBMCs. The sequence was obtained from a human donor with Susac syndrome. The V and J genes are TRBV7-2 and TRBJ2-7, with TRBD1 as a weak D call on 5 bases. CDR3 sequence: CASSLAGQGLSYEQYF. In nucleotide form, the sequence is TGTGCCAGCAGCTTAGCAGGGCAGGGCCTCTCCTACGAGCAGTACTTC.